These 21 T cell receptor beta chains share one sample of origin, sequenced in a study of blood T cell repertoires in COVID-19 (dated by TCRdb to the early 2020s). Receptor libraries were prepared by the immunoSEQ multiplex PCR assay. Entries here come from immuneACCESS through TCRdb and include only in-frame sequences with V and J called. Some clones fail to appear in such tables; in the studies checked, an unresolved V gene covers under half of the shortfall, and the cause of the remainder is unknown. The sample table holds roughly 230,000 clones, of which 65% to 85% were seen once. The ten largest clones capture around 5.9% of the sample. Source material: peripheral blood. All receptors derive from a human donor in a cohort sampled during active COVID-19.

The V gene is TRBV6-5, the J gene TRBJ2-1, with D hard to call. With 6 bases removed from V and 12 bases from J, the gap between germline ends came to 12 bases. The CDR3 loop spans 11 amino acids. From germline, CDR1 is MNHEY and CDR2 SVGAGI. The CDR3: CASRSGGGQFF. The CDR3 DNA follows: TGTGCCAGCAGGTCCGGTGGTGGGCAGTTCTTC.

V and J are TRBV7-2 and TRBJ2-3; 11 bases agree with TRBD2. CDR1 is SGHTA, CDR2 FQGNSA, per germline. The CDR3 runs 15 residues. V trimming: 4 bases; J trimming: 2 bases; junction bases outside the gene matches: 2. CDR3 in amino acids: CASSSTSGVTDTQYF. CDR3 DNA sequence: TGTGCCAGCAGCTCGACTAGCGGGGTCACAGATACGCAGTATTTT.

This rearrangement joins TRBV3-1 (or the pseudogene TRBV3-2) to TRBJ2-2; D not certain. Trimming removed 1 base at V and 5 bases at J, with 11 bases between. CDR1 and CDR2 (germline): LGHDT, YNNKEL (reference sequence). The CDR3 totals 15 residues. This chain's CDR3 is CASSQVNAWTGELFF. The CDR3 DNA reads as TGTGCCAGCAGCCAAGTTAACGCGTGGACCGGGGAGCTGTTTTTT.

The rearrangement joins TRBV4-2 to TRBJ1-2; weak D call: TRBD1 (6 bases). Germline V lookup: CDR1 LGHNA, CDR2 YNFKEQ. V was cut by 0 bases and J by 4 bases, with 9 bases left in between. CDR3 length: 14 residues. The CDR3 protein is CASSQDAGAYGYTF. CDR3 nucleotides: TGTGCCAGCAGCCAAGATGCGGGGGCCTATGGCTACACCTTC.

The chain has TRBV2 and TRBJ2-2, with D perhaps TRBD2 (6 bases). The ends were cut back, 5 bases at V and 5 bases at J, with 21 bases in the middle. This CDR3 is built from 17 residues. Germline V gives CDR1 SNHLY, CDR2 FYNNEI. The CDR3 is CASSPLTIRERTGELFF. The DNA of the CDR3 is TGTGCCAGCAGTCCCTTGACCATACGGGAGAGAACCGGGGAGCTGTTTTTT.

The V call is TRBV27, the J call TRBJ2-7; 10 positions agree with TRBD2. J was trimmed by 5 bases and V by 7 bases; bases with no gene match: 11. Germline CDR1 reads MNHEY; CDR2 reads SMNVEV (reference sequence). The CDR3 length is 15 residues. DNA of the CDR3: TGTGCCAGCAATTTGATAGCGGGAGGATTCCACGAGCAGTACTTC. It codes for CASNLIAGGFHEQYF.

This clone was counted once. The rearrangement uses TRBV5-4 and TRBJ2-7, with 7 bases lining up with TRBD2. The CDR3 has 15 residues. CDR1 and CDR2 from the germline V gene are SGHNT and YYREEE (reference sequence). After removal of 3 bases from V and 1 base from J, the junction contained 7 bases not matched to a gene. The CDR3 region is CASSSEDSGSYEQYF. Here the CDR3 DNA reads TGTGCCAGCAGCTCCGAAGATAGCGGGTCCTACGAGCAGTACTTC.

The gene calls are TRBV5-8 and TRBJ2-3; 7 bases are shared with TRBD2. The junction had 7 bases not matched to a gene; V was cut back by 2 bases and J by 7 bases. Germline-derived CDR1 and CDR2 are SGHTS and YDEGEE. This CDR3 is built from 14 residues. The CDR3 is CASSLAGLTNTQYF. The CDR3 DNA sequence: TGTGCCAGCAGCTTAGCGGGGCTCACGAATACGCAGTATTTT.

This clone appeared a few times. V usage is TRBV30 and J usage is TRBJ1-1; TRBD1 agrees at 9 bases. The trim removed 0 bases at V and 9 bases at J, leaving 5 bases unmatched. The CDR3 runs 13 residues. CDR1 and CDR2 from the germline V gene are GTSNPN and SVGIG (reference sequence). The CDR3 loop is CAWSVRTGEKAFF. The CDR3 DNA reads as TGTGCCTGGAGTGTTCGGACAGGGGAAAAAGCTTTCTTT. Filled out from reference TRBV30 and TRBJ1-1, the complete variable domain reads SQTIHQWPATLVQPVGSPLSLECTVEGTSNPNLYWYRQAAGRGLQLLFYSVGIGQISSEVPQNLSASRPQDRQFILSSKKLLLSDSGFYLCAWSVRTGEKAFFGQGTRLTVV.

This clone was counted a single time. This chain uses TRBV15 with TRBJ1-5, with 9 positions matching TRBD1. The length of the CDR3 is 18 residues. Germline CDR1 reads LNHNV; CDR2 reads YYDKDF (reference sequence). After removal of 4 bases from V and 3 bases from J, the junction contained 13 bases not matched to a gene. The CDR3 sequence: CATSNPTGGGMINQPQHF. The CDR3, as DNA: TGTGCCACCAGCAATCCCACAGGGGGCGGTATGATCAATCAGCCCCAGCATTTT.

The chain has TRBV3-1 (or the pseudogene TRBV3-2) and TRBJ2-2; possibly TRBD2 for D (6 bases). Looked up from germline, CDR1 is LGHDT and CDR2 is YNNKEL (reference sequence). Trimming shortened V by 5 bases and J by 3 bases, and 13 bases separated the two germline ends. This CDR3 contains 15 residues. CDR3: CASSAGTSYTGELFF. Here the CDR3 DNA reads TGTGCCAGCAGCGCCGGGACTTCCTACACCGGGGAGCTGTTTTTT.

The J gene is TRBJ2-7, the V gene TRBV9; D not resolved. CDR3 length: 13 amino acids. V was cut by 4 bases and J by 12 bases, with 20 bases left in between. Germline lookup yields CDR1 SGDLS and CDR2 YYNGEE. The CDR3 sequence is CASSPLVASDRYF. Written as DNA, the CDR3 is TGTGCCAGCAGCCCCCTTGTAGCATCGGATCGGTACTTC.

The chain links TRBV6-5 to TRBJ1-1; D is possibly TRBD1 (6 bases). The germline V and J ends were trimmed by 7 bases and 5 bases, with 14 bases remaining between them. Germline CDR1 reads MNHEY; CDR2 reads SVGAGI. This CDR3 comprises 13 residues. The CDR3 loop is CASTRGGETEAFF. DNA of the CDR3: TGTGCCAGCACCCGAGGGGGGGAAACTGAAGCTTTCTTT.

This clone was recorded once. The CDR3 sequence: CASNPSGGPYEQYF. CDR3 sequence (DNA): TGTGCCAGCAATCCGAGCGGGGGTCCCTACGAGCAGTACTTC. V gene TRBV7-2 combines with J gene TRBJ2-7; 8 positions match TRBD2. Germline V gene lookup returns CDR1 SGHTA and CDR2 FQGNSA. With V trimmed by 7 bases and J by 2 bases, 7 bases remained unmatched. The CDR3 has 14 residues.

The gene calls are TRBV9 and TRBJ2-7; weak D call: TRBD1 (8 bases). V was cut by 3 bases and J by 2 bases, with 15 bases left in between. Germline V gene sequence: CDR1 SGDLS, CDR2 YYNGEE. This CDR3 has 15 amino acids. CDR3 nucleotide sequence: TGTGCCAGCAGCGCTGGACAGGGACTAACCTACGAGCAGTACTTC. Encoded protein: CASSAGQGLTYEQYF.

V and J are TRBV6-5 and TRBJ1-3; 8 bases match TRBD1. After removal of 8 bases from V and 3 bases from J, the junction contained 6 bases not matched to a gene. The germline gives CDR1 MNHEY, CDR2 SVGAGI. This CDR3 spans 14 amino acids. The CDR3 reads CASDRGTSGNTIYF. In DNA, the CDR3 is TGTGCCAGCGACAGGGGAACTAGTGGAAACACCATATATTTT.

V is TRBV7-9 and J is TRBJ2-2; a weak D match, TRBD2 (5 bases). The V gene lost 5 bases and the J gene lost 7 bases, with 17 bases spanning the gap. Germline V gene data show CDR1 as SEHNR and CDR2 as FQNEAQ (reference sequence). CDR3 length: 15 amino acids. CDR3: CASSPTRSEGGELFF. The CDR3 nucleotides read TGTGCCAGCAGCCCCACTAGAAGCGAGGGCGGGGAGCTGTTTTTT.

The chain combines TRBV28 with TRBJ1-1, with D tentatively TRBD1 (5 bases). The CDR3 is 14 amino acids. The germline V gene encodes CDR1 MDHEN and CDR2 SYDVKM. Trimming took 3 bases from V and 7 from J, leaving 15 bases between them. The CDR3 coding sequence is TGTGCCAGCAGTTTGGGGGGGACGGCCATTGAAGCTTTCTTT. Its protein product is CASSLGGTAIEAFF.

The genes are TRBV7-3 and TRBJ2-7; the D gene is possibly TRBD2 (6 bases). This CDR3 comprises 14 residues. Germline CDR1 and CDR2: SGHTA and FQGTGA. V lost 5 bases and J lost 0, with 11 bases in between. Here the CDR3 reads CASSPSVSSYEQYF. As DNA, the CDR3 is TGTGCCAGCAGCCCTAGCGTCTCCTCCTACGAGCAGTACTTC.

The rearrangement links TRBV9 to TRBJ1-5; the match to TRBD1 covers 7 bases. J was trimmed by 3 bases and V by 0 bases; bases with no gene match: 3. This CDR3 region has 15 residues. The germline CDR1 and CDR2 sequences are SGDLS and YYNGEE. The CDR3 region is CASSVGGQINQPQHF. Written as DNA, the CDR3 is TGTGCCAGCAGCGTAGGGGGACAGATCAATCAGCCCCAGCATTTT.

The chain combines TRBV9 with TRBJ2-1; the match to TRBD2 covers 8 bases. The length of the CDR3 is 18 residues. The junction had 14 bases not matched to a gene; V was cut back by 4 bases and J by 2 bases. CDR1 and CDR2 from the germline V gene are SGDLS and YYNGEE. The DNA of the CDR3 is TGTGCCAGCAGCTTAACGCGGACTAGCAGCATTACCTACAATGAGCAGTTCTTC. Protein sequence: CASSLTRTSSITYNEQFF.